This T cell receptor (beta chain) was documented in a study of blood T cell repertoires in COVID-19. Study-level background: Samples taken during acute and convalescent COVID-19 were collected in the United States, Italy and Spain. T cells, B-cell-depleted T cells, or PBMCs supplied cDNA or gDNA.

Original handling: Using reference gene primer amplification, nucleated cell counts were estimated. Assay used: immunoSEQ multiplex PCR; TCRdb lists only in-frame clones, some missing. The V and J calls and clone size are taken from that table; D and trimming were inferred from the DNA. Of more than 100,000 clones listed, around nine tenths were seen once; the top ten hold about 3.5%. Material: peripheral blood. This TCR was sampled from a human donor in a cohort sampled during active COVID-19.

The CDR3 DNA is TGTGCCAGCAGTTACTCACGAGGTACGCAGTATTTT. Translating it yields CASSYSRGTQYF. The rearrangement joins TRBV6-5 to TRBJ2-3; D is unresolved. The CDR3 runs 12 residues. V lost 0 bases to trimming and J lost 8 bases, with 6 bases between them. Germline CDR1 MNHEY, CDR2 SVGAGI.